These 14 T cell receptor beta chains were all obtained from the same sample, sequenced in a study of CD4+ T cells in melanoma. Profiled with immunoSEQ multiplex PCR; TCRdb holds only in-frame clones, not every one. The table has about 10,000 clones, roughly 60% seen once. Sequencing input: cells from a culture (not recorded whether cultured in vitro). These receptors came from a human donor with melanoma.

V usage is TRBV7-9 and J usage is TRBJ1-4; perhaps TRBD1 as D (5 bases). The V end lost 1 base, the J end lost 10 bases, and 13 bases lay between the germline ends. This CDR3 spans 14 amino acids. Germline CDR1 is SEHNR and CDR2 is FQNEAQ (reference sequence). The CDR3 DNA reads as TGTGCCAGCAGCTTAGAAGCCGGGGGGGGAAAACTGTTTTTT. It is translated as CASSLEAGGGKLFF.

This chain joins TRBV5-1 and TRBJ1-1; tentative D call: TRBD1 (5 bases). V gave up 4 bases and J gave up 0 bases, with 22 bases separating them. The CDR3 covers 18 residues. Germline-derived CDR1 and CDR2 are SGHRS and YFSETQ. CDR3 bases: TGCGCCAGCAGCCCGAGGGGTTGGGGGTGGGGGGTGAACACTGAAGCTTTCTTT. This encodes CASSPRGWGWGVNTEAFF.

This clone occurred a few times. The chain uses TRBV7-3 and TRBJ1-1, with D possibly being TRBD1 (6 bases). CDR1 is SGHTA and CDR2 is FQGTGA in the germline V gene. V dropped 8 bases and J dropped 1 base, with 11 bases sitting between them. The CDR3 spans 13 residues. CDR3 sequence (DNA): TGTGCCAGCGCAAGGGGACAGAACACTGAAGCTTTCTTT. Its protein is CASARGQNTEAFF. The full variable domain, its missing parts supplied by reference TRBV7-3 and TRBJ1-1, is GAGVSQTPSNKVTEKGKYVELRCDPISGHTALYWYRQSLGQGPEFLIYFQGTGAADDSGLPNDRFFAVRPEGSVSTLKIQRTERGDSAVYLCASARGQNTEAFFGQGTRLTVV.

The table lists this clone with a count of one. The CDR3 is CASSLAVEGNYSNQPQHF. Here the CDR3 DNA reads TGCGCCAGCAGCTTGGCCGTTGAGGGAAACTATAGCAATCAGCCCCAGCATTTT. The chain combines TRBV5-1 with TRBJ1-5; D is ambiguous. CDR3 length equals 18 residues. V was shortened by 0 bases and J by 0 bases, with 16 bases between the two germline ends. Germline loops: CDR1 SGHRS, CDR2 YFSETQ.

This clone was recorded a few times. The J gene is TRBJ1-1, the V gene TRBV18; 8 nucleotides match TRBD1. Germline V gene lookup returns CDR1 KGHSH and CDR2 LQKENI. V lost 3 bases to trimming and J lost 6 bases; unmatched junction nucleotides: 3. This CDR3 has 13 residues. The CDR3 loop reads CASSPEGQAEAFF. DNA for the CDR3: TGTGCCAGCTCACCCGAGGGACAGGCTGAAGCTTTCTTT.

This clone has only one observation. V gene TRBV4-2 combines with J gene TRBJ1-6; 9 nucleotides line up with TRBD1. CDR1 and CDR2 (germline): LGHNA, YNFKEQ. V trimming: 5 bases; J trimming: 8 bases; junction bases outside the gene matches: 4. The CDR3 extends over 14 amino acids. CDR3 coding DNA: TGTGCCAGCAGCATCGGACAGGGGTATTCACCCCTCCACTTT. This encodes CASSIGQGYSPLHF.

The chain carries TRBV5-8 and TRBJ1-4; TRBD1 might be the D (6 bases). Between the trimmed V and J ends, which lost 0 bases and 8 bases, there was a span of 14 bases. Germline V gene data show CDR1 as SGHTS and CDR2 as YDEGEE. This CDR3 is built from 15 residues. CDR3 in amino acids: CASSLGWGASEKLFF. The CDR3 DNA follows: TGTGCCAGCAGCTTGGGTTGGGGGGCGTCCGAAAAACTGTTTTTT.

This rearrangement joins TRBV5-1 to TRBJ1-4, with D perhaps TRBD1 (5 bases). The CDR3 loop spans 14 amino acids. V gave up 10 bases and J gave up 5 bases, with 18 bases separating them. Germline values: CDR1 SGHRS, CDR2 YFSETQ. The CDR3 spells CASKLGTENEKLFF. The CDR3 DNA sequence: TGCGCCTCGAAGTTGGGGACGGAAAATGAAAAACTGTTTTTT.

This chain uses TRBV2 with TRBJ1-2; D is unresolved. This CDR3 contains 13 residues. Germline V gene data show CDR1 as SNHLY and CDR2 as FYNNEI. The germline V and J ends were trimmed by 6 bases and 4 bases, with 12 bases remaining between them. CDR3 DNA: TGTGCCAGCAGAGCAACAGTTTCCTATGGCTACACCTTC. Translated, it gives CASRATVSYGYTF. Filled out from reference TRBV2 and TRBJ1-2, the complete variable domain reads EPEVTQTPSHQVTQMGQEVILRCVPISNHLYFYWYRQILGQKVEFLVSFYNNEISEKSEIFDDQFSVERPDGSNFTLKIRSTKLEDSAMYFCASRATVSYGYTFGSGTRLTVV.

V and J are TRBV10-2 and TRBJ1-5; D gene uncertain. Germline V CDR1 and CDR2: WSHSY, SAAADI. V lost 7 bases, J lost 0 bases, and 13 bases lay in between. The CDR3 runs to 15 residues. The CDR3, as DNA: TGCGCCAGCACCGGGCAGCTGGATAGCAATCAGCCCCAGCATTTT. This gives the protein CASTGQLDSNQPQHF.

The rearrangement links TRBV5-5 to TRBJ1-3; tentative D call: TRBD1 (5 bases). The ends were cut back, 1 base at V and 4 bases at J, with 15 bases in the middle. CDR1 is SGHKS, CDR2 YYEKEE, per germline (reference sequence). CDR3 length: 16 residues. CDR3 sequence (DNA): TGTGCCAGCAGCTTGTCCGGGACTCCGTCAGGAAACACCATATATTTT. Amino acid sequence: CASSLSGTPSGNTIYF.

Details on this clone: A read error may account for a junction end that differs from germline. The gene calls are TRBV2 and TRBJ1-4; perhaps TRBD1 as D (5 bases). Germline-derived CDR1 and CDR2 are SNHLY and FYNNEI. The CDR3 is made up of 11 amino acids. The DNA for the CDR3 is TGTGCCAGCAGTGTGGGTCGGGACCCTCTATTT. This sequence encodes CASSVGRDPLF.

This chain joins TRBV5-1 and TRBJ2-5; D uncertain. V lost 0 bases to trimming and J lost 3 bases, with 12 bases between them. Germline V gene lookup returns CDR1 SGHRS and CDR2 YFSETQ. The CDR3 spans 15 residues. CDR3 protein: CASSLALSPEETQYF. Written as DNA, the CDR3 is TGCGCCAGCAGCTTGGCCCTCTCCCCAGAAGAGACCCAGTACTTC.

Here the CDR3 DNA reads TGTGCCAGCAGCGTAGGTTTAGCGGGGACGGGAGAGACCCAGTACTTC. Its translation: CASSVGLAGTGETQYF. The chain combines TRBV9 with TRBJ2-5; the match to TRBD2 covers 8 bases. Germline V gives CDR1 SGDLS, CDR2 YYNGEE. The CDR3 is made up of 16 amino acids. With V trimmed by 0 bases and J by 4 bases, 8 bases remained unmatched.